This T cell receptor beta chain was sequenced in a study of metastatic and nonmetastatic thyroid tumors. TCRdb re-clonotyped the PCR reads through MiXCR. Of tens of thousands of clones listed, 20% were seen once; the top ten hold more than 3.5%. Patients were all untreated before their thyroid surgery. Trimming left V 1 base short and J 4 bases short, with 10 bases between. Looked up from germline, CDR1 is DFQATT and CDR2 is SNEGSKA (reference sequence). The CDR3 covers 14 residues. The origin of this receptor is a female donor with papillary thyroid cancer or a benign thyroid nodule (not recorded which). Some clones in this sample may be carry-over from other donors' samples. The chain joins TRBV20-1 to TRBJ2-2, with unresolved D. Sequencing input: blood. This CDR3 is CSARGVVVTGELFF. Here the CDR3 DNA reads TGCAGTGCTAGAGGCGTCGTCGTCACCGGGGAGCTGTTTTTT.